Shown below are 7 T cell receptor beta chains from a single sample sequenced in a study of shared clonotypes between healthy human individuals. This table comes from immunoSEQ multiplex PCR, and its TCRdb copy is limited to in-frame clones, with some not included. The repertoire holds nearly 2 million clones, less than 95% seen once, with roughly 1.2% in the top ten. Naive CD8 cells comprised CD45RO-negative, CCR7-positively selected cells, excluding terminally differentiated effector memory CD45RA+ cells. The sample consisted of naive CD8+ T cells sorted from blood. These receptor sequences come from a man between 18 and 35 years old in good health.

Remarks on this clone: Other DNA sequences from this sample encode an identical CDR3 as well. The V gene is TRBV30, the J gene TRBJ1-4; D uncertain. V lost 5 bases, J lost 0 bases, and 4 bases lay in between. The CDR3 has 12 amino acids. The germline CDR1 and CDR2 sequences are GTSNPN and SVGIG (reference sequence). CDR3: CAWSATNEKLFF. The DNA of the CDR3 is TGTGCCTGGTCTGCAACTAATGAAAAACTGTTTTTT.

The V gene is TRBV6-6, the J gene TRBJ2-7; TRBD1 might be the D (7 bases). Germline V lookup: CDR1 MNHNY, CDR2 SVGAGI (reference sequence). The CDR3 has 13 amino acids. Trimming removed 2 bases at V and 6 bases at J, with 11 bases between. CDR3 DNA: TGTGCCAGCAGTTACCGGGGGACAGTCGAGCAGTACTTC. Protein sequence: CASSYRGTVEQYF.

The rearrangement uses TRBV5-8 and TRBJ2-7; 11 bases map to TRBD1. Germline CDR1 reads SGHTS; CDR2 reads YDEGEE. The CDR3 runs to 14 residues. V shed 6 bases, J shed 4 bases, and the junction held 6 bases outside the gene matches. As DNA, the CDR3 is TGTGCCAGCACGCAAGGACAGGGGGCATACGAGCAGTACTTC. Translation gives CASTQGQGAYEQYF. Using reference TRBV5-8 and TRBJ2-7 for the parts outside the CDR3, the full variable domain is EAGVTQSPTHLIKTRGQQATLRCSPISGHTSVYWYQQALGLGLQFLLWYDEGEERNRGNFPPRFSGRQFPNYSSELNVNALELEDSALYLCASTQGQGAYEQYFGPGTRLTVT.

The chain combines TRBV25-1 with TRBJ2-7; D is uncertain. V lost 3 bases, J lost 2 bases, and 11 bases lay in between. Germline lookup yields CDR1 MGHDK and CDR2 SYGVNS. CDR3 length: 14 residues. CDR3 sequence reads: CASSDVGFTYEQYF. For the CDR3, the DNA is TGTGCCAGCAGTGATGTAGGGTTCACCTACGAGCAGTACTTC.

The chain uses TRBV14 and TRBJ2-3; D is unresolved. This CDR3 spans 13 amino acids. Deletions cut 6 bases from V and 0 bases from J, with 7 bases between. Germline CDR1 SGHDN, CDR2 FVKESK. The CDR3 DNA reads as TGTGCCAGCAGGAGCTTTAGCACAGATACGCAGTATTTT. It translates to CASRSFSTDTQYF.

V is TRBV9 and J is TRBJ2-5; D gene unclear. V lost 0 bases, J lost 5 bases, and 17 bases lay in between. Germline V gene data show CDR1 as SGDLS and CDR2 as YYNGEE. The CDR3 consists of 16 residues. CDR3 residues: CASSVEGSQPWETQYF. In nucleotides, the CDR3 is TGTGCCAGCAGCGTAGAGGGAAGCCAACCATGGGAGACCCAGTACTTC.

This chain connects TRBV19 to TRBJ1-2, with D possibly matching TRBD1 (6 bases). CDR1 is LNHDA and CDR2 is SQIVND in the germline V gene (reference sequence). The CDR3 covers 13 residues. The germline V and J ends were trimmed by 3 bases and 7 bases, with 12 bases remaining between them. CDR3 in DNA: TGTGCCAGTAGTATTGGGGGCGCTAGTGGCTACACCTTC. As protein: CASSIGGASGYTF.